This is a list of T cell receptor beta chains from one sample in a study of T cell responses to AZD1222 COVID-19 vaccine. Produced via immunoSEQ multiplex PCR; TCRdb's table is partial and in-frame only. This sample carries around 110,000 clones, roughly 92% of them seen once, and the ten largest clones take over 1.5%. Here the sequenced sample was peripheral blood, taken on day 0 of AZD1222 vaccination. The receptor set was obtained from an adult in good health. Both conserved end residues are part of each CDR3. The D gene is left open where the match is weak. Where a row states a size, it is once, few, many or the class of an expanded clone; other rows omit it.

d_call | j_call | clone_size | v_call | cdr3_aa | cdr3_nt
. | TRBJ1-1 | few | TRBV19 | CASSKTAPNTEAFF | TGTGCCAGTAGTAAGACGGCCCCGAACACTGAAGCTTTCTTT
. | TRBJ2-5 | . | TRBV27 | CASLEHRETQYF | TGTGCCAGCCTCGAACACCGGGAGACCCAGTACTTC
. | TRBJ2-6 | once | TRBV7-6 | CASRPGLSGANVLTF | TGTGCCAGCAGGCCCGGCCTCTCTGGGGCCAACGTCCTGACTTTC
. | TRBJ2-3 | . | TRBV29-1 | CSVGVDTQYF | TGCAGCGTTGGTGTAGATACGCAGTATTTT
TRBD1 | TRBJ1-5 | . | TRBV7-9 | CASSPGLRDRDNQPQHF | TGTGCCAGCAGCCCAGGGTTACGAGACAGGGACAATCAGCCCCAGCATTTT
. | TRBJ2-2 | few | TRBV7-3 | CASSPQPGELFF | TGTGCCAGCAGCCCCCAACCCGGGGAGCTGTTTTTT
. | TRBJ1-2 | . | TRBV20-1 | CSAPNYGYTF | TGCAGTGCTCCCAACTATGGCTACACCTTC
TRBD1 | TRBJ2-2 | . | TRBV30 | CAWTAQGQLNTGELFF | TGTGCCTGGACAGCACAGGGGCAGCTGAACACCGGGGAGCTGTTTTTT
. | TRBJ1-4 | . | TRBV3-1/TRBV3-2 | CASSQRAAQGEKLFF | TGTGCCAGCAGCCAAAGGGCCGCACAGGGTGAAAAACTGTTTTTT
TRBD2 | TRBJ2-3 | once | TRBV6-2/TRBV6-3 | CASSLPPLAGTDTQYF | TGTGCCAGCAGTCTACCCCCACTAGCGGGCACAGATACGCAGTATTTT
TRBD1 | TRBJ2-1 | . | TRBV2 | CASNRGDSPINEQFF | TGTGCCAGCAACCGAGGGGACAGCCCGATCAATGAGCAGTTCTTC
. | TRBJ2-1 | . | TRBV15 | CATGNVHNEQFF | TGTGCCACCGGGAACGTGCACAATGAGCAGTTCTTC
. | TRBJ1-2 | . | TRBV6-4 | CASSEVGGADGYTF | TGTGCCAGCAGTGAAGTTGGGGGCGCGGATGGCTACACCTTC
TRBD1 | TRBJ1-5 | . | TRBV19 | CASSSAGTGGNQPQHF | TGTGCCAGTAGTTCGGCCGGGACAGGGGGCAATCAGCCCCAGCATTTT
. | TRBJ2-3 | . | TRBV5-4 | CASSLGGALTDTQYF | TGTGCCAGCAGCTTGGGGGGGGCCCTCACAGATACGCAGTATTTT
TRBD1 | TRBJ1-2 | few | TRBV19 | CASSVQGASGYTF | TGTGCCAGTAGTGTCCAGGGGGCGAGTGGCTACACCTTC